Below are 30 T cell receptor beta chains sequenced from a single sample in a study of cytomegalovirus exposure and HLA in healthy donors. A multiplex PCR was run with 60 Vbeta primers and 13 Jbeta primers. Libraries were prepared by immunoSEQ multiplex PCR; TCRdb keeps only in-frame clonotypes and omits some of them. The repertoire holds more than 85,000 clones, more than 75% seen once, with over 3.5% in the top ten. The sequenced sample consisted of PBMCs. These receptors were obtained from a woman between 50 and 59 years old in good health and CMV-seropositive.

The rearrangement links TRBV6-6 to TRBJ1-1; D not certain. CDR3 length: 15 amino acids. The germline CDR1 and CDR2 sequences are MNHNY and SVGAGI (reference sequence). With 4 bases removed from V and 9 bases from J, the gap between germline ends came to 21 bases. The CDR3 protein is CASSFASPGSGKAFF. The CDR3 DNA is TGTGCCAGCAGTTTCGCAAGCCCGGGAAGTGGGAAAGCTTTCTTT.

The rearrangement uses TRBV10-3 and TRBJ2-2, with 7 bases matching TRBD1. The CDR3 has 13 residues. Germline lookup yields CDR1 ENHRY and CDR2 SYGVKD. Trimming at V came to 8 bases and at J to 4 bases, leaving 4 bases not matched to a gene. Written as DNA, the CDR3 is TGTGCCATCGACAGGGAAGGCACCGGGGAGCTGTTTTTT. Protein: CAIDREGTGELFF.

This chain joins TRBV27 and TRBJ1-5, with 7 nucleotides matching TRBD1. Germline CDR1 MNHEY, CDR2 SMNVEV (reference sequence). CDR3 length: 13 residues. V was pared by 5 bases and J by 7 bases, with 5 bases of the junction left unmatched. The CDR3 nucleotides are TGTGCCAGCAGTGGGACAGACAGACAGCCCCAGCATTTT. It yields the protein CASSGTDRQPQHF.

The chain has TRBV7-9 and TRBJ2-7; TRBD2 aligns across 10 bases. The CDR3 contains 14 residues. V was pared by 5 bases and J by 6 bases, with 7 bases of the junction left unmatched. The germline V gene encodes CDR1 SEHNR and CDR2 FQNEAQ (reference sequence). Written as DNA, the CDR3 is TGTGCCAGCAGCGAGAGCGGGAGGGCCGGCGAGCAGTACTTC. Its translation is CASSESGRAGEQYF. The whole variable domain, filled in from reference TRBV7-9 and TRBJ2-7, reads DTGVSQNPRHKITKRGQNVTFRCDPISEHNRLYWYRQTLGQGPEFLTYFQNEAQLEKSRLLSDRFSAERPKGSFSTLEIQRTEQGDSAMYLCASSESGRAGEQYFGPGTRLTVT.

The chain carries TRBV25-1 and TRBJ1-2; D perhaps matches TRBD1 (6 bases). Germline-derived CDR1 and CDR2 are MGHDK and SYGVNS. V dropped 6 bases and J dropped 7 bases, with 18 bases sitting between them. There are 14 residues in the CDR3. Here the CDR3 reads CASRINGQLSGYTF. The CDR3 DNA reads as TGTGCCAGCAGGATAAACGGACAGCTTAGTGGCTACACCTTC.

V gene TRBV27 combines with J gene TRBJ2-5; 7 nucleotides match TRBD1. TRBJ2-7 matches the DNA end more closely, so the J call is doubtful. This CDR3 spans 15 amino acids. CDR1 and CDR2 (germline): MNHEY, SMNVEV (reference sequence). CDR3 coding DNA: TGTGCCAGCAGTTTAGGGGCAGGGGGTTCCTACGAGCAGTACTTC. Translated: CASSLGAGGSYEQYF.

The rearrangement uses TRBV19 and TRBJ1-1, with TRBD1 identical over 12 bases. Trimming at V came to 4 bases and at J to 0 bases, leaving 9 bases not matched to a gene. Germline values: CDR1 LNHDA, CDR2 SQIVND (reference sequence). The CDR3 is 18 residues long. The CDR3 region is CASSSVGQGAPMNTEAFF. The CDR3 DNA is TGTGCCAGTAGTAGCGTGGGACAGGGGGCGCCTATGAACACTGAAGCTTTCTTT.

This clone showed up just once. This rearrangement joins TRBV20-1 to TRBJ1-2; D is undetermined. CDR3 size: 10 residues. Per the germline V gene, CDR1 is DFQATT and CDR2 is SNEGSKA (reference sequence). The V and J ends lost 5 bases and 2 bases respectively, with 3 bases between them. As DNA, the CDR3 is TGCAGTGCTCCAAACTATGGCTACACCTTC. This codes for CSAPNYGYTF.

The V call is TRBV9, the J call TRBJ1-2; D is unresolved. Germline CDR1 and CDR2: SGDLS and YYNGEE. The CDR3 consists of 12 residues. V gave up 3 bases and J gave up 5 bases, with 8 bases separating them. This chain's CDR3 is CASSDRGYGYTF. CDR3 coding DNA: TGTGCCAGCAGCGATCGGGGTTATGGCTACACCTTC.

This rearrangement joins TRBV5-1 to TRBJ1-2; 7 bases map to TRBD1. The germline V gene has CDR1 SGHRS and CDR2 YFSETQ. This CDR3 spans 18 amino acids. The V gene end was trimmed by 7 bases and the J gene end by 4 bases; junction bases not matched to a gene: 22. CDR3: CASSRDRPAWGASYGYTF. The CDR3 nucleotides are TGCGCCAGCTCCCGGGACAGACCTGCTTGGGGGGCTTCCTATGGCTACACCTTC.

This rearrangement joins TRBV4-2 to TRBJ1-1; maybe TRBD1 (5 bases). Germline loops: CDR1 LGHNA, CDR2 YNFKEQ. Trimming removed 0 bases from V and 3 bases from J, with 8 bases in between. This CDR3 region has 14 residues. The CDR3 loop reads CASSQDPGDTEAFF. CDR3 DNA: TGTGCCAGCAGCCAAGATCCGGGGGACACTGAAGCTTTCTTT.

The count of this clone is one. The chain has TRBV9 and TRBJ2-7, with D perhaps TRBD1 (6 bases). V was pared by 8 bases and J by 3 bases, with 27 bases between. CDR1 and CDR2 from the germline V gene are SGDLS and YYNGEE. This CDR3 has 17 amino acids. The CDR3 region is CARRRDTLKIEIYEQYF. The CDR3 DNA reads as TGTGCCAGACGACGGGACACTCTCAAGATTGAGATCTACGAGCAGTACTTC.

This chain uses TRBV7-9 with TRBJ2-2; 13 bases map to TRBD2. The CDR3 is 17 amino acids. V shed 5 bases, J shed 7 bases, and the junction held 10 bases outside the gene matches. Germline V lookup: CDR1 SEHNR, CDR2 FQNEAQ (reference sequence). CDR3 nucleotide sequence: TGTGCCAGCAGCCCGCCCGGACTAGCGGGAGTGGTCGGGGAGCTGTTTTTT. Translation gives CASSPPGLAGVVGELFF.

This chain links TRBV19 with TRBJ1-2, with TRBD1 as a possible D gene (6 bases). The CDR3 has 11 amino acids. From germline, CDR1 is LNHDA and CDR2 SQIVND (reference sequence). V lost 10 bases and J 7 bases, leaving 13 bases between the germline ends. The CDR3 bases are TGTGCCACGGGAGGGGGAGCTGGCTACACCTTC. This encodes CATGGGAGYTF.

For the CDR3, the DNA is TGTGCCAGCAGTTTTTCCGGGACAGGGATTCAAGCTTTCTTT. This sequence encodes CASSFSGTGIQAFF. The chain joins TRBV6-5 to TRBJ1-1, with 9 bases lining up with TRBD1. The CDR3 extends over 14 amino acids. V shed 4 bases, J shed 9 bases, and the junction held 9 bases outside the gene matches. The germline gives CDR1 MNHEY, CDR2 SVGAGI.

This rearrangement joins TRBV19 to TRBJ1-6; TRBD1 might be the D (5 bases). Germline CDR1 LNHDA, CDR2 SQIVND (reference sequence). V lost 5 bases and J 3 bases, leaving 17 bases between the germline ends. This CDR3 comprises 17 residues. CDR3 sequence: CASSFQGLQGYNSPLHF. CDR3 coding DNA: TGTGCCAGTAGTTTTCAGGGACTTCAGGGCTATAATTCACCCCTCCACTTT.

This clone has only a few counts. The chain employs TRBV21-1 and TRBJ2-3; the D call of TRBD1 is as the table states it, not checked on the DNA. TRBV21-1 is marked as a pseudogene. The CDR3 contains 15 residues. The CDR3 region has the DNA TGTGCCGGGCAACAAGGGGAAAGCTACGCAGATACGCAGTATTTT. This translates into CAGQQGESYADTQYF.

The chain joins TRBV30 to TRBJ1-5; 7 nucleotides match TRBD1. Per germline, CDR1 GTSNPN and CDR2 SVGIG (reference sequence). Trimming took 4 bases from V and 2 from J; bases not matched to a gene: 5. The CDR3 contains 14 residues. CDR3 protein: CAWTPGQRNQPQHF. DNA for the CDR3: TGTGCCTGGACCCCGGGACAGCGCAATCAGCCCCAGCATTTT.

The chain carries TRBV9 and TRBJ1-1; D uncertain. Trimming shortened V by 5 bases and J by 3 bases, and 20 bases separated the two germline ends. The CDR3 runs to 16 residues. CDR1 is SGDLS, CDR2 YYNGEE, per germline. In nucleotides, the CDR3 is TGTGCCAGCAGTTCGGGATCTCGGTTTATGGACACTGAAGCTTTCTTT. It encodes CASSSGSRFMDTEAFF. The variable domain in full, with the rest retrieved from reference TRBV9 and TRBJ1-1, is DSGVTQTPKHLITATGQRVTLRCSPRSGDLSVYWYQQSLDQGLQFLIQYYNGEERAKGNILERFSAQQFPDLHSELNLSSLELGDSALYFCASSSGSRFMDTEAFFGQGTRLTVV.

This chain connects TRBV14 to TRBJ1-2, with 9 bases fitting TRBD1. CDR1 and CDR2 (germline): SGHDN, FVKESK. The CDR3 runs 14 residues. J was trimmed by 6 bases and V by 0 bases; bases with no gene match: 2. CDR3 protein: CASSQEQGADGYTF. The CDR3 DNA is TGTGCCAGCAGCCAAGAACAGGGGGCGGATGGCTACACCTTC.

The V and J genes are TRBV29-1 and TRBJ2-7, with D tentatively TRBD1 (6 bases). The germline gives CDR1 SQVTM, CDR2 ANQGSEA. The CDR3 is 15 residues long. The ends were cut back, 5 bases at V and 2 bases at J, with 19 bases in the middle. For the CDR3, the DNA is TGCAGCGTTCGTGAGACCGGGACACCTACCTACGAGCAGTACTTC. It yields the protein CSVRETGTPTYEQYF.

The chain recombines TRBV6-1 with TRBJ1-1; the D is unclear. Trimming took off 3 bases at V and 1 base at J, with 12 bases between the two ends. Looked up from germline, CDR1 is MNHNS and CDR2 is SASEGT. This CDR3 comprises 15 residues. For the CDR3, the DNA is TGTGCCAGCAGTGACCCGGTACGACAGAACACTGAAGCTTTCTTT. Its protein is CASSDPVRQNTEAFF.

The chain employs TRBV30 and TRBJ1-3, with no clear D. CDR3 length equals 14 residues. CDR1 and CDR2 from the germline V gene are GTSNPN and SVGIG (reference sequence). V was pared by 2 bases and J by 5 bases, with 13 bases between. CDR3 in amino acids: CAWSSTSPRNTIYF. The DNA of the CDR3 is TGTGCCTGGAGTTCCACGAGCCCCCGAAACACCATATATTTT.

Remarks on this clone: The germline gene is not matched at one end of the junction; a read error may be the cause. The V and J genes are TRBV14 and TRBJ1-1, with a possible D match to TRBD1 (6 bases). Germline assignment: CDR1 SGHDN and CDR2 FVKESK. This CDR3 has 13 residues. The CDR3 sequence is CASSLPGHTEAFF. The DNA for the CDR3 is TGTGCCAGCAGTCTACCGGGACACACAGAAGCTTTCTTT.

A few counts support this clone. Written as DNA, the CDR3 is TGTGCCAGCAGTCCAACCCAGGGGGCTTGGACTGAAGCTTTCTTT. Residues: CASSPTQGAWTEAFF. V and J are TRBV6-5 and TRBJ1-1, with 8 bases aligning to TRBD1. Germline lookup yields CDR1 MNHEY and CDR2 SVGAGI. J was trimmed by 5 bases and V by 5 bases; bases with no gene match: 10. The CDR3 runs to 15 residues.

The chain uses TRBV19 and TRBJ2-4; weak D call: TRBD2 (6 bases). The germline V gene encodes CDR1 LNHDA and CDR2 SQIVND (reference sequence). V gave up 3 bases and J gave up 2 bases, with 11 bases separating them. The CDR3 spans 15 residues. In nucleotides, the CDR3 is TGTGCCAGTAGTATCGGAAGCGGGCCCAAAAACATTCAGTACTTC. It specifies CASSIGSGPKNIQYF.

This clone was picked up a small number of times. This rearrangement joins TRBV5-4 to TRBJ1-3, with 7 bases lining up with TRBD1. The CDR3 extends over 16 amino acids. V dropped 4 bases and J dropped 0; count of bases not matched to a gene: 7. In germline, CDR1 is SGHNT, CDR2 YYREEE (reference sequence). CDR3: CASSAGQDLSGNTIYF. The CDR3 DNA follows: TGTGCCAGCAGCGCCGGACAGGACCTCTCTGGAAACACCATATATTTT.

The table lists this clone with a few counts. The rearrangement links TRBV5-6 to TRBJ1-4; 9 bases align to TRBD1. The V gene's germline CDR1 is SGHDT and CDR2 YYEEEE. The CDR3 is 16 residues long. With 0 bases clipped from V and 5 bases from J, the junction kept 5 bases outside the gene matches. DNA of the CDR3: TGTGCCAGCAGCTTGGTTCCGACAGGGGGGAATGAAAAACTGTTTTTT. Protein sequence: CASSLVPTGGNEKLFF.

V gene TRBV5-4 combines with J gene TRBJ2-1; 9 bases are shared with TRBD2. The CDR3 is 17 residues long. CDR1 SGHNT and CDR2 YYREEE come from the germline V gene (reference sequence). Trimming at V came to 7 bases and at J to 0 bases, leaving 11 bases not matched to a gene. CDR3 amino acids: CASSATSGRFSYNEQFF. In DNA form, the CDR3 reads TGTGCCAGCTCCGCGACTAGCGGCAGGTTCTCCTACAATGAGCAGTTCTTC.

About this clone itself: The junction departs from germline at one end; a sequencing error may be responsible. The chain combines TRBV14 with TRBJ2-4; 9 positions agree with TRBD2. The CDR3 is 13 amino acids. Germline CDR1 is SGHDN and CDR2 is FVKESK. The CDR3 DNA reads TGTGCCAGCAGCCAGCCGGGACTAGCTTTGATTCACTTC. It encodes CASSQPGLALIHF.